These 2 T cell receptor beta chains were all obtained from the same sample, sequenced in a study of blood T cell repertoires in COVID-19. The data were produced by immunoSEQ multiplex PCR, yet TCRdb's version contains in-frame clones alone and is incomplete. The sample holds under 300,000 clones, 90% to 95% seen once. Sequenced material: PBMCs or T cells enriched from blood (not recorded which). These receptors originate from a woman in her late teens or twenties who had recovered from COVID-19.

A single count supports this clone. The CDR3 is CASSNTGNTEAFF. Written as DNA, the CDR3 is TGTGCCAGCAGCAATACAGGGAACACTGAAGCTTTCTTT. The rearrangement links TRBV6-4 to TRBJ1-1; a weak D match, TRBD1 (5 bases). Germline CDR1 and CDR2: MRHNA and SNTAGT. The V end lost 6 bases, the J end lost 1 base, and 9 bases lay between the germline ends. This CDR3 comprises 13 residues.

The sample holds one count of this clone. The chain carries TRBV18 and TRBJ1-5; TRBD1 aligns across 8 bases. The germline gives CDR1 KGHSH, CDR2 LQKENI. Trimming cost V 6 bases and J 1 base; bases outside gene matches: 11. This CDR3 region has 17 residues. CDR3 DNA: TGTGCCAGCTCCACAGGGGGTCACGGCTTAAGCAATCAGCCCCAGCATTTT. Protein sequence: CASSTGGHGLSNQPQHF.